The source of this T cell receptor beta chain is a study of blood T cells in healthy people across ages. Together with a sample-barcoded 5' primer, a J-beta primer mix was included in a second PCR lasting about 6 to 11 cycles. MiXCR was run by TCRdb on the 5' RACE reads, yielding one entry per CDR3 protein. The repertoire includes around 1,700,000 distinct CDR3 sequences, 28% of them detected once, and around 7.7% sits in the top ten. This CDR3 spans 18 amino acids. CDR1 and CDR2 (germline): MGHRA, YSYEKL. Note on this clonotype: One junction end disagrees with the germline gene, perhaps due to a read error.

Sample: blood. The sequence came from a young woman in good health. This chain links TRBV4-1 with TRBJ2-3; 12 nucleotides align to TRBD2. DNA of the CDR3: TGCGCCAGCAGTCAAGACGACTGGCTAGCGGGGGGGAGGAATACGCAGTATTTT. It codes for CASSQDDWLAGGRNTQYF.